Each of the 17 T cell receptor beta chains below was sequenced from the same sample in a study of Ad26.COV2.S vaccination and SARS-CoV-2 variants. The treatment was: some 19 received Ad26.COV2.S at low or high dose, single or two shots; five or six received placebo; per-sample allocation not given. It was on day 63 after the first vaccine or placebo injection that samples were taken. Here immunoSEQ multiplex PCR was the method, and the copy in TCRdb shows in-frame clones only, minus some. The table lists about 470,000 clones, 90% of them singletons, with about 4.4% in the top ten. The specimen comprised peripheral blood, sampled in a trial of Ad26.COV2.S vaccine versus placebo. The receptor set was obtained from a person aged 18-60 years who received the Ad26.COV2.S COVID-19 vaccine or a placebo.

The chain combines TRBV9 with TRBJ2-7, with no clear D. CDR1 is SGDLS, CDR2 YYNGEE, per germline. V shed 0 bases and J shed 2 bases, with 9 bases lying between them. This CDR3 comprises 14 residues. This CDR3 reads CASSVGAYPYEQYF. For the CDR3, the DNA is TGTGCCAGCAGCGTAGGAGCGTACCCCTACGAGCAGTACTTC.

The chain couples TRBV19 to TRBJ1-6, with 8 bases aligning to TRBD1. Germline V gene data show CDR1 as LNHDA and CDR2 as SQIVND (reference sequence). The CDR3 has 13 amino acids. Unmatched junction bases numbered 10, after V lost 6 bases and J lost 15 bases. The CDR3 region is CASSTGGTQGLHF. DNA of the CDR3: TGTGCCAGTAGCACAGGGGGTACTCAGGGCCTCCACTTT.

This rearrangement joins TRBV3-1 (or the pseudogene TRBV3-2) to TRBJ2-7; D may be TRBD2 (6 bases). Germline CDR1 reads LGHDT; CDR2 reads YNNKEL (reference sequence). CDR3 length equals 14 residues. The V and J ends lost 3 bases and 3 bases respectively, with 12 bases between them. The CDR3 nucleotides read TGTGCCAGCAGCCAGAGGGACTTCCACTACGAGCAGTACTTC. Encoded protein: CASSQRDFHYEQYF.

V usage is TRBV18 and J usage is TRBJ2-2, with D perhaps TRBD2 (6 bases). CDR1 and CDR2 (germline): KGHSH, LQKENI. Trimming removed 3 bases from V and 5 bases from J, with 13 bases in between. The CDR3 spans 15 residues. CDR3 amino acids: CASSPSSVRTGELFF. CDR3 DNA: TGTGCCAGCTCACCTTCTAGCGTCCGGACCGGGGAGCTGTTTTTT.

Remarks on this clone: Additional DNA sequences in this sample encode the identical CDR3. The chain has TRBV5-1 and TRBJ1-5, with 8 bases lining up with TRBD1. This CDR3 is 16 amino acids long. Per the germline V gene, CDR1 is SGHRS and CDR2 is YFSETQ. After removal of 5 bases from V and 0 bases from J, the junction contained 7 bases not matched to a gene. The CDR3 sequence: CASSPGQGGSNQPQHF. CDR3 coding DNA: TGCGCCAGCAGTCCCGGACAGGGCGGTAGCAATCAGCCCCAGCATTTT.

The chain couples TRBV9 to TRBJ2-7, with D unclear. The CDR3 covers 16 residues. In germline, CDR1 is SGDLS, CDR2 YYNGEE. V was shortened by 4 bases and J by 0 bases, with 17 bases between the two germline ends. CDR3: CASSPSVGVSSYEQYF. CDR3 DNA sequence: TGTGCCAGCAGCCCCTCAGTTGGAGTCAGCTCCTACGAGCAGTACTTC.

The gene calls are TRBV29-1 and TRBJ2-5; D is perhaps TRBD2 (6 bases). CDR3 length equals 11 residues. In germline, CDR1 is SQVTM, CDR2 ANQGSEA. The V end was cut by 4 bases, the J end by 5 bases, with 8 bases between. CDR3 nucleotide sequence: TGCAGCGTTGGACGGGAGGAGACCCAGTACTTC. This codes for CSVGREETQYF. The whole variable domain, filled in from reference TRBV29-1 and TRBJ2-5, reads SAVISQKPSRDICQRGTSLTIQCQVDSQVTMMFWYRQQPGQSLTLIATANQGSEATYESGFVIDKFPISRPNLTFSTLTVSNMSPEDSSIYLCSVGREETQYFGPGTRLLVL.

This clone has just a few counts. J is TRBJ1-5 and V is TRBV7-2; possible D gene TRBD1, 5 bases. The germline gives CDR1 SGHTA, CDR2 FQGNSA. The CDR3 has 15 amino acids. The V end lost 2 bases, the J end lost 4 bases, and 12 bases lay between the germline ends. The CDR3 protein is CASSLSAGPNQPQHF. The DNA for the CDR3 is TGTGCCAGCAGCTTATCTGCAGGGCCAAATCAGCCCCAGCATTTT. Full variable domain (outside the CDR3, taken from reference TRBV7-2 and TRBJ1-5): GAGVSQSPSNKVTEKGKDVELRCDPISGHTALYWYRQSLGQGLEFLIYFQGNSAPDKSGLPSDRFSAERTGGSVSTLTIQRTQQEDSAVYLCASSLSAGPNQPQHFGDGTRLSIL.

The chain combines TRBV11-3 with TRBJ2-3; D is uncertain. Trimming pared 0 bases from V and 5 bases from J, leaving 12 bases between. Per the germline V gene, CDR1 is SGHNT and CDR2 is YENEEA. This CDR3 region has 15 residues. The CDR3 reads CASSLDLADGDTQYF. For the CDR3, the DNA is TGTGCCAGCAGCTTAGATCTGGCCGATGGAGATACGCAGTATTTT.

The V gene is TRBV15, the J gene TRBJ2-7, with a possible D match to TRBD1 (6 bases). Trimming shortened V by 0 bases and J by 3 bases, and 21 bases separated the two germline ends. The CDR3 extends over 18 amino acids. The germline V gene has CDR1 LNHNV and CDR2 YYDKDF (reference sequence). The CDR3 reads CATSRDPGVGSGSYEQYF. In DNA form, the CDR3 reads TGTGCCACCAGCAGAGATCCAGGGGTCGGTTCGGGCAGCTACGAGCAGTACTTC.

J is TRBJ1-5 and V is TRBV7-2, with D possibly TRBD1 on 6 matching bases. Trimming pared 1 base from V and 4 bases from J, leaving 11 bases between. Per germline, CDR1 SGHTA and CDR2 FQGNSA. This CDR3 spans 15 amino acids. CDR3 DNA: TGTGCCAGCAGCTTAGAGGGGGGGGGTAATCAGCCCCAGCATTTT. The encoded protein is CASSLEGGGNQPQHF.

This clone appeared once. The chain recombines TRBV5-1 with TRBJ2-5; D is perhaps TRBD1 or TRBD2 (6 bases each). The CDR3 has 15 amino acids. Looked up from germline, CDR1 is SGHRS and CDR2 is YFSETQ. Trimming removed 0 bases from V and 3 bases from J, with 12 bases in between. The CDR3 coding sequence is TGCGCCAGCAGCTTGGCCCTGGGGGGCGAAGAGACCCAGTACTTC. It encodes CASSLALGGEETQYF.

In regard to this clone: The identical CDR3 is also encoded by other nucleotide sequences in the sample. The rearrangement links TRBV5-4 to TRBJ1-1; D might be TRBD1 (5 bases). Germline-derived CDR1 and CDR2 are SGHNT and YYREEE (reference sequence). This CDR3 spans 13 amino acids. The V gene lost 2 bases and the J gene lost 1 base, with 6 bases spanning the gap. The chain's CDR3 is CASSLGANTEAFF. CDR3 nucleotide sequence: TGTGCCAGCAGCTTAGGGGCGAACACTGAAGCTTTCTTT.

The chain combines TRBV5-1 with TRBJ2-2, with 8 bases that match TRBD1. This CDR3 comprises 13 residues. Germline V CDR1 and CDR2: SGHRS, YFSETQ. V dropped 4 bases and J dropped 7; count of bases not matched to a gene: 3. CDR3 region: CASSIDRGGELFF. CDR3 DNA sequence: TGCGCCAGCAGCATAGACAGGGGCGGGGAGCTGTTTTTT.

The chain recombines TRBV28 with TRBJ2-7; tentatively, D is TRBD1 (6 bases). Germline CDR1 and CDR2: MDHEN and SYDVKM. The CDR3 extends over 16 amino acids. Trimming took off 2 bases at V and 0 bases at J, with 14 bases between the two ends. CDR3 sequence reads: CASSLIPTGSSYEQYF. CDR3 bases: TGTGCCAGCAGTTTAATCCCTACAGGGAGCTCCTACGAGCAGTACTTC.

The chain combines TRBV11-2 with TRBJ2-7; TRBD2 agrees at 12 bases. Germline V gives CDR1 SGHAT, CDR2 FQNNGV. Germline trimming cut 5 bases from V and 6 bases from J; bases unmatched to any gene: 8. CDR3 length: 15 amino acids. The CDR3 reads CASSLLAGGSSEQYF. In DNA, the CDR3 is TGTGCCAGCAGCCTACTAGCGGGAGGTTCGAGCGAGCAGTACTTC.

The V and J genes are TRBV28 and TRBJ2-7, with TRBD2 identical over 7 bases. The trim removed 3 bases at V and 1 base at J, leaving 6 bases unmatched. CDR3 length: 15 residues. Germline V CDR1 and CDR2: MDHEN, SYDVKM. The chain's CDR3 is CASSLGREGSYEQYF. The CDR3 DNA reads TGTGCCAGCAGTTTGGGGAGGGAAGGTTCCTACGAGCAGTACTTC.